One sample yielded the 19 T cell receptor beta chains listed below, sequenced in a study of T cells after yellow fever vaccination. TCRdb passed the 5' RACE reads through MiXCR, listing each CDR3 protein once. The sample records 95,000 to 100,000 distinct CDR3 sequences, roughly 6% being singletons. The sample here was CD8+ T cells sorted from PBMCs, taken 10 days after the yellow fever booster vaccination. Every receptor here comes from a young man who received the YFV17D yellow fever vaccine.

The rearrangement links TRBV4-3 to TRBJ2-3; TRBD2 matches at 7 bases. The germline V gene encodes CDR1 LGHNA and CDR2 YSLEER. The CDR3 sequence is 15 residues long. With 0 bases clipped from V and 4 bases from J, the junction kept 4 bases outside the gene matches. This CDR3 reads CASSQEGTNADTQYF. CDR3 DNA sequence: TGCGCCAGCAGCCAAGAGGGGACTAACGCAGATACGCAGTATTTT.

The genes are TRBV10-3 and TRBJ2-1, with D possibly called TRBD1 or TRBD2 (6 bases each). V dropped 4 bases and J dropped 5 bases, with 15 bases sitting between them. The CDR3 extends over 15 amino acids. CDR1 and CDR2 (germline): ENHRY, SYGVKD. The CDR3 sequence is CAISAPEEGDNEQFF. CDR3 nucleotides: TGTGCCATCAGTGCCCCCGAGGAGGGGGACAATGAGCAGTTCTTC.

There are a few counts of this clonotype. CDR3 nucleotide sequence: TGTGCCAGCAGCCAATTGAAATCTTTTTCACCCCTCCACTTT. Encoded protein: CASSQLKSFSPLHF. The V gene is TRBV3-1, the J gene TRBJ1-6; D remains ambiguous. Germline values: CDR1 LGHDT, CDR2 YNNKEL (reference sequence). The CDR3 covers 14 residues. V lost 2 bases and J 9 bases, leaving 11 bases between the germline ends.

A few counts support this clonotype. The chain has TRBV9 and TRBJ2-1, with D perhaps TRBD2 (6 bases). The CDR3 is made up of 18 amino acids. Germline loops: CDR1 SGDLS, CDR2 YYNGEE. V lost 0 bases and J 0 bases, leaving 16 bases between the germline ends. This chain's CDR3 is CASSVGDFVLSSYNEQFF. The CDR3 nucleotides are TGTGCCAGCAGCGTAGGGGACTTTGTTTTGAGCTCCTACAATGAGCAGTTCTTC.

The CDR3 DNA follows: TGTGCCAGCAGCCAAGATTGGGCCGGGGCAGATACGCAGTATTTT. Its protein product is CASSQDWAGADTQYF. The rearrangement uses TRBV3-1 and TRBJ2-3, with a possible D match to TRBD2 (5 bases). This CDR3 spans 15 amino acids. Germline V gene data show CDR1 as LGHDT and CDR2 as YNNKEL (reference sequence). Trimming stripped 0 bases from V and 4 bases from J, with 11 bases between.

This clonotype was seen repeatedly, ten times or more. The rearrangement links TRBV6-5 to TRBJ1-1; D gene uncertain. V was clipped by 1 base and J by 4 bases, with 7 bases between them. Looked up from germline, CDR1 is MNHEY and CDR2 is SVGAGI. The CDR3 runs 13 residues. CDR3 DNA: TGTGCCAGCAGTTACTACCCCCGCACTGAAGCTTTCTTT. Protein: CASSYYPRTEAFF.

This chain connects TRBV6-2 or TRBV6-3 to TRBJ1-1; 7 nucleotides agree with TRBD1. The V segment lost 6 bases and the J segment 6 bases; nucleotides outside the gene matches: 10. Looked up from germline, CDR1 is MNHEY and CDR2 is SVGEGT. The CDR3 totals 14 residues. The chain's CDR3 is CASRYPTGVPEAFF. The CDR3 bases are TGTGCCAGCAGATACCCTACAGGGGTCCCTGAAGCTTTCTTT.

This clonotype was counted between two and nine times. CDR3 in DNA: TGCGCCAGCAGCCAAGATCCTAGCTCCGGTGATACGCAGTATTTT. This gives the protein CASSQDPSSGDTQYF. The chain recombines TRBV4-1 with TRBJ2-3, with TRBD2 as a possible D gene (5 bases). The germline V gene encodes CDR1 MGHRA and CDR2 YSYEKL. The CDR3 is made up of 15 amino acids. Trimming took 0 bases from V and 6 from J, leaving 13 bases between them.

The chain is built from TRBV4-1 and TRBJ1-2; unclear D gene. V was cut by 5 bases and J by 5 bases, with 12 bases left in between. Germline CDR1 and CDR2: MGHRA and YSYEKL. CDR3 length: 13 residues. Here the CDR3 reads CASSYDAIYGYTF. The DNA for the CDR3 is TGCGCCAGCAGCTACGATGCCATTTATGGCTACACCTTC.

The sample holds many counts of this clonotype. V usage is TRBV28 and J usage is TRBJ1-2, with TRBD1 matching over 7 bases. CDR3 length: 14 residues. Germline values: CDR1 MDHEN, CDR2 SYDVKM. V gave up 5 bases and J gave up 7 bases; unmatched junction bases: 10. This chain's CDR3 is CASSVIDRVPGYTF. DNA for the CDR3: TGTGCCAGCAGTGTTATAGACAGGGTTCCTGGCTACACCTTC.

This clonotype has a handful of counts. CDR3 DNA sequence: TGTGCCAGCAGTTATTCGGACAGGGAAACCGGGGAGCTGTTTTTT. This codes for CASSYSDRETGELFF. The V gene is TRBV6-2 or TRBV6-3, the J gene TRBJ2-2; 8 nucleotides match TRBD1. J gave up 5 bases and V 3 bases, and 5 bases lay outside the gene matches. CDR1 is MNHEY, CDR2 SVGEGT, per germline. The CDR3 loop spans 15 amino acids.

V usage is TRBV5-1 and J usage is TRBJ2-7; TRBD1 aligns across 9 bases. Germline CDR1 is SGHRS and CDR2 is YFSETQ. With 4 bases clipped from V and 6 bases from J, the junction kept 11 bases outside the gene matches. The CDR3 extends over 15 amino acids. In DNA form, the CDR3 reads TGCGCCAGCAGCACAGGGACAGGGAGTTGGCGCGAGCAGTACTTC. It yields the protein CASSTGTGSWREQYF. Full variable domain (missing parts from reference TRBV5-1 and TRBJ2-7): KAGVTQTPRYLIKTRGQQVTLSCSPISGHRSVSWYQQTPGQGLQFLFEYFSETQRNKGNFPGRFSGRQFSNSRSEMNVSTLELGDSALYLCASSTGTGSWREQYFGPGTRLTVT.

Ten or more counts support this clonotype. The chain joins TRBV7-9 to TRBJ1-1; D might be TRBD1 (5 bases). Germline V lookup: CDR1 SEHNR, CDR2 FQNEAQ (reference sequence). Trimming removed 2 bases at V and 4 bases at J, with 11 bases between. The length of the CDR3 is 14 residues. The CDR3 sequence: CASSLSPGRTEAFF. The CDR3 region has the DNA TGTGCCAGCAGCTTATCTCCAGGGCGCACTGAAGCTTTCTTT.

This rearrangement joins TRBV7-8 to TRBJ2-3; D gene unclear. Germline lookup yields CDR1 SGHVS and CDR2 FQNEAQ. Trimming took 1 base from V and 1 from J, leaving 9 bases between them. The length of the CDR3 is 15 residues. This CDR3 reads CASSLVRLGTDTQYF. The CDR3 DNA reads TGTGCCAGCAGCTTAGTTAGGTTGGGCACAGATACGCAGTATTTT.

This clonotype was picked up many times. The rearrangement uses TRBV7-9 and TRBJ2-1, with 9 bases that match TRBD1. CDR1 and CDR2 (germline): SEHNR, FQNEAQ (reference sequence). V lost 5 bases to trimming and J lost 5 bases; unmatched junction nucleotides: 13. The CDR3 is 17 residues long. The CDR3, as DNA: TGTGCCAGCAGCGCCCGACTGGGACAGGGCTTCCACAATGAGCAGTTCTTC. As protein: CASSARLGQGFHNEQFF.

This clonotype was seen ten or more times. The V gene is TRBV5-1, the J gene TRBJ2-7; D remains ambiguous. CDR3 length equals 13 residues. Trimming cost V 2 bases and J 1 base, with 7 bases left between them. The germline CDR1 and CDR2 sequences are SGHRS and YFSETQ. The CDR3 region has the DNA TGCGCCAGCAGCTTACAAGGATCCTACGAGCAGTACTTC. Translating gives CASSLQGSYEQYF.

This sequence joins TRBV7-8 and TRBJ2-3; 9 positions match TRBD2. The V gene's germline CDR1 is SGHVS and CDR2 FQNEAQ. CDR3 length: 16 residues. With 4 bases clipped from V and 5 bases from J, the junction kept 10 bases outside the gene matches. The CDR3 sequence is CASSSTYSGGQDTQYF. CDR3 DNA: TGTGCCAGCAGCTCGACCTATAGCGGGGGCCAAGATACGCAGTATTTT. The full variable domain, rest sourced from reference TRBV7-8 and TRBJ2-3, is GAGVSQSPRYKVAKRGQDVALRCDPISGHVSLFWYQQALGQGPEFLTYFQNEAQLDKSGLPSDRFFAERPEGSVSTLKIQRTQQEDSAVYLCASSSTYSGGQDTQYFGPGTRLTVL.

Only a few counts were recorded for this clonotype. The V gene is TRBV4-3, the J gene TRBJ2-1, with 12 bases lining up with TRBD2. V was clipped by 0 bases and J by 6 bases; unmatched bases: 0. Germline V gene lookup returns CDR1 LGHNA and CDR2 YSLEER. The CDR3 is made up of 15 amino acids. The CDR3 DNA is TGCGCCAGCAGCCAAGAGGGACTAGCGGGCAATGAGCAGTTCTTC. Amino acid sequence: CASSQEGLAGNEQFF.

The table lists this clonotype with a few counts. This chain connects TRBV28 to TRBJ1-3, with D unresolved. Looked up from germline, CDR1 is MDHEN and CDR2 is SYDVKM. Trimming cost V 5 bases and J 0 bases, with 11 bases left between them. The CDR3 totals 15 residues. The CDR3 DNA reads as TGTGCCAGCAGTCCACAGTTGTTCTCTGGAAACACCATATATTTT. Translation: CASSPQLFSGNTIYF.